This T cell receptor (beta chain) was found in a study of identical twins. Broader study findings: Low generation probability was overrepresented in out-of-frame alpha sequences shared by twins. Within cord blood, abundant beta clonotypes carried fewer insertions, but memory repertoires showed no such trend.

Carrying unique molecular identifiers, the cDNA also gained a universal primer site through template switching. Each CDR3 protein gets one entry after TCRdb re-called the 5' RACE reads with MiXCR. The table shows 350,000 to 450,000 distinct CDR3 sequences, with approximately 18% occurring only once. Worth noting for this clonotype: Its specificity is unknown.

Germline lookup yields CDR1 MNHEY and CDR2 SVGEGT. The germline V and J ends were trimmed by 5 bases and 4 bases, with 12 bases remaining between them. The CDR3 loop spans 14 amino acids. The sequence was collected from a man aged 45-65 years in good health. The sequenced sample was naive T cells sorted from blood. The chain couples TRBV6-2 or TRBV6-3 to TRBJ2-1, with D perhaps matching TRBD2 (6 bases). CDR3 loop: CASSLRDFYNEQFF. The DNA for the CDR3 is TGTGCCAGCAGTCTTCGGGACTTTTACAATGAGCAGTTCTTC.